These T cell receptor beta chains were read from a single sample in a study of T cell responses to AZD1222 COVID-19 vaccine. The protocol was immunoSEQ multiplex PCR, while the TCRdb copy is restricted to in-frame clones and leaves out a portion. Altogether around 150,000 clones are present, 92% being singletons, with the ten largest covering 3% to 4.5%. The sequenced sample was peripheral blood, obtained 28 days after the second AZD1222 dose. All receptors come from an adult who received the AZD1222 COVID-19 vaccine. CDR3s include the opening cysteine and the closing phenylalanine or tryptophan. The D gene is left open where the match is weak. Size is omitted from some rows. Given values are once, few, many or a class for expanded clones.

D	V	J	size	DNA	CDR3
TRBD2	TRBV11-2	TRBJ2-7	.	TGTGCCAGCAGCTTAGATCGGAGCGGGAGTTCCTACGAGCAGTACTTC	CASSLDRSGSSYEQYF
TRBD2	TRBV18	TRBJ2-7	once	TGTGCCAGCTCACCCGGGGGGTCCGCCTACGAGCAGTACTTC	CASSPGGSAYEQYF
.	TRBV28	TRBJ2-1	.	TGTGCCAGCACTCTGCGGGGCCTTAGCTATCCCTACAATGAGCAGTTCTTC	CASTLRGLSYPYNEQFF
TRBD1	TRBV5-1	TRBJ1-2	.	TGCGCCAGCAGCCGGGACCTGGGACAGGGAAATGGCTACACCTTC	CASSRDLGQGNGYTF
.	TRBV6-2/TRBV6-3	TRBJ1-2	once	TGTGCCAGCAGTGACATTAACTATGGCTACACCTTC	CASSDINYGYTF
.	TRBV28	TRBJ1-1	once	TGTGCCAGCAGATCAAATGGACGGGGGGTCACTGAAGCTTTCTTT	CASRSNGRGVTEAFF
TRBD1	TRBV28	TRBJ1-4	.	TGTGCCAGCAGTTCCCCGGGACAGGGGAATGAAAAACTGTTTTTT	CASSSPGQGNEKLFF
.	TRBV7-9	TRBJ2-1	few	TGTGCCAGCAGCCCATATACCTACAATGAGCAGTTCTTC	CASSPYTYNEQFF
.	TRBV5-1	TRBJ2-5	.	TGCGCCAGCAGCCCCGGGGGAGGAGAGACCCAGTACTTC	CASSPGGGETQYF
TRBD2	TRBV11-2	TRBJ2-3	.	TGTGCCTCGGAGGGGGTAGCGGGAGGGCGAGGGGATACGCAGTATTTT	CASEGVAGGRGDTQYF